These 32 T cell receptor beta chains came from one sample sequenced in a study of T cells in Graves' hyperthyroidism and ophthalmopathy. RNA transcripts were the template for amplifying TCR beta CDR3 regions. The primer set for the first-round RT-PCR of the TCR CDR3 was HTBI. TCRdb used MiXCR to reprocess the multiplex PCR reads, holding one entry per CDR3 protein. The top ten hold around 7.8% of the sample, which has a few hundred thousand distinct CDR3 sequences, approximately 15% seen once. Sequences were obtained from blood. All receptors come from a woman aged 25-40 years with Graves' hyperthyroidism.

V is TRBV28 and J is TRBJ1-2; no clear D gene. CDR3 length: 12 residues. Germline V gives CDR1 MDHEN, CDR2 SYDVKM. V gave up 2 bases and J gave up 5 bases, with 6 bases separating them. The CDR3 bases are TGTGCCAGCAGTTTAACAGAATATGGCTACACCTTC. Encoded protein: CASSLTEYGYTF.

This clonotype was observed at least ten times. V gene TRBV6-1 combines with J gene TRBJ2-7, with 9 bases fitting TRBD1. CDR3 length equals 15 residues. V lost 5 bases to trimming and J lost 2 bases; unmatched junction nucleotides: 7. The germline CDR1 and CDR2 sequences are MNHNS and SASEGT. The CDR3 sequence is CASSYQGTGTYEQYF. For the CDR3, the DNA is TGTGCCAGCAGTTACCAAGGGACAGGGACCTACGAGCAGTACTTC.

The chain has TRBV5-1 and TRBJ2-2; 7 nucleotides align to TRBD2. CDR3 length: 15 residues. V lost 5 bases and J lost 7; bases outside the gene matches: 11. CDR1 is SGHRS, CDR2 YFSETQ, per germline. CDR3 residues: CASRPTTSFGGELFF. The CDR3 region has the DNA TGCGCCAGCAGACCAACGACTAGCTTTGGCGGGGAGCTGTTTTTT.

The rearrangement links TRBV3-1 to TRBJ2-1; 13 bases agree with TRBD2. CDR3 length: 16 amino acids. Losses at the gene ends were 6 bases for V and 5 bases for J; bases not matched to a gene: 7. The germline gives CDR1 LGHDT, CDR2 YNNKEL (reference sequence). The DNA for the CDR3 is TGTGCCAGCAGACGGGGACTAGCGGGACCAAACAATGAGCAGTTCTTC. It translates to CASRRGLAGPNNEQFF.

In this sample, this clonotype turned up a few times. This chain joins TRBV19 and TRBJ1-5, with TRBD1 as a possible D gene (5 bases). This CDR3 is 14 amino acids long. With 7 bases removed from V and 2 bases from J, the gap between germline ends came to 12 bases. Per the germline V gene, CDR1 is LNHDA and CDR2 is SQIVND (reference sequence). CDR3 protein: CASIGELGNQPQHF. The CDR3 coding sequence is TGTGCCAGTATAGGGGAGTTGGGCAATCAGCCCCAGCATTTT.

This clonotype has a count of ten or more. The chain has TRBV29-1 and TRBJ2-3; no clear D gene. Germline V CDR1 and CDR2: SQVTM, ANQGSEA. Trimming stripped 3 bases from V and 2 bases from J, with 9 bases between. The CDR3 spans 13 residues. In DNA form, the CDR3 reads TGCAGCGTTGACAGGACCGCCACAGATACGCAGTATTTT. Translating it yields CSVDRTATDTQYF.

This clonotype was observed many times. V usage is TRBV7-9 and J usage is TRBJ2-7; the D is unclear. Per the germline V gene, CDR1 is SEHNR and CDR2 is FQNEAQ (reference sequence). The CDR3 length is 12 residues. Trimming stripped 4 bases from V and 5 bases from J, with 9 bases between. The CDR3: CASSSLPDEQYF. As DNA, the CDR3 is TGTGCCAGCAGCTCCCTCCCCGACGAGCAGTACTTC. The whole variable domain, filled in from reference TRBV7-9 and TRBJ2-7, reads DTGVSQNPRHKITKRGQNVTFRCDPISEHNRLYWYRQTLGQGPEFLTYFQNEAQLEKSRLLSDRFSAERPKGSFSTLEIQRTEQGDSAMYLCASSSLPDEQYFGPGTRLTVT.

The chain is built from TRBV27 and TRBJ2-1, with 7 bases matching TRBD1. V lost 4 bases to trimming and J lost 7 bases; unmatched junction nucleotides: 13. Germline V lookup: CDR1 MNHEY, CDR2 SMNVEV (reference sequence). The CDR3 runs to 16 residues. The CDR3 loop is CASSSIPGTALNEQFF. The CDR3 nucleotides are TGTGCCAGCAGTTCCATACCCGGGACAGCTTTAAATGAGCAGTTCTTC.

This chain joins TRBV30 and TRBJ1-3; D is uncertain. The CDR3 contains 13 residues. V was clipped by 5 bases and J by 3 bases, with 11 bases between them. The V gene's germline CDR1 is GTSNPN and CDR2 SVGIG (reference sequence). CDR3 in amino acids: CAWSGQIGNTIYF. DNA for the CDR3: TGTGCCTGGTCCGGGCAAATTGGAAACACCATATATTTT.

CDR3 residues: CSVKQGLEQFF. The CDR3 DNA reads as TGCAGCGTTAAACAGGGGCTTGAGCAGTTCTTC. The V and J genes are TRBV29-1 and TRBJ2-1; TRBD1 aligns across 7 bases. V was clipped by 5 bases and J by 9 bases; unmatched bases: 4. CDR1 and CDR2 (germline): SQVTM, ANQGSEA. The CDR3 length is 11 residues.

This clonotype was recorded at least ten times. This chain joins TRBV5-1 and TRBJ2-7; 10 bases line up with TRBD2. This CDR3 comprises 18 residues. Trimming at V came to 3 bases and at J to 1 base, leaving 13 bases not matched to a gene. Germline CDR1 is SGHRS and CDR2 is YFSETQ. The CDR3 DNA is TGCGCCAGCAGCTCCCCGGCTAGCGGGAGTTTTAATTCCTACGAGCAGTACTTC. Residues: CASSSPASGSFNSYEQYF. Together with reference TRBV5-1 and TRBJ2-7, the CDR3 gives the full variable domain: KAGVTQTPRYLIKTRGQQVTLSCSPISGHRSVSWYQQTPGQGLQFLFEYFSETQRNKGNFPGRFSGRQFSNSRSEMNVSTLELGDSALYLCASSSPASGSFNSYEQYFGPGTRLTVT.

This clonotype has just a few counts. This CDR3 is CASSQIAGGAYEQYF. The CDR3 nucleotides read TGTGCCAGCAGCCAGATAGCGGGAGGCGCCTACGAGCAGTACTTC. The rearrangement uses TRBV4-2 and TRBJ2-7; 10 nucleotides match TRBD2. The germline V gene encodes CDR1 LGHNA and CDR2 YNFKEQ. This CDR3 has 15 residues. The trim removed 3 bases at V and 2 bases at J, leaving 4 bases unmatched.

This clonotype was seen many times. The gene calls are TRBV11-2 and TRBJ2-3; 13 bases map to TRBD2. The CDR3 loop spans 17 amino acids. Germline loops: CDR1 SGHAT, CDR2 FQNNGV. Trimming removed 5 bases from V and 2 bases from J; junction bases left unmatched: 7. The chain's CDR3 is CASSRTSGSGFTDTQYF. The CDR3 DNA follows: TGTGCCAGCAGCAGGACTAGCGGGAGTGGTTTCACAGATACGCAGTATTTT.

As to this clonotype: This could be a read error, since a much larger clone is one nucleotide away. The conserved closing phenylalanine or tryptophan is absent in this CDR3, likely reflecting a read error. This chain connects TRBV5-1 to TRBJ1-1, with D possibly matching TRBD1 (5 bases). The CDR3 contains 15 residues. Germline-derived CDR1 and CDR2 are SGHRS and YFSETQ. V lost 0 bases and J 2 bases, leaving 11 bases between the germline ends. The CDR3 protein is CASSLAGTPNTEAFL. The CDR3 DNA reads TGCGCCAGCAGCTTGGCCGGGACCCCCAACACTGAAGCTTTCCTT.

The chain recombines TRBV19 with TRBJ1-1; 10 positions agree with TRBD1. The length of the CDR3 is 16 residues. J lost 5 bases, V lost 6 bases, and 12 bases had no gene match. The germline gives CDR1 LNHDA, CDR2 SQIVND (reference sequence). The CDR3 DNA reads as TGTGCCAGTAGCATGACAGGGGGCGGAGTGGAAACTGAAGCTTTCTTT. This translates into CASSMTGGGVETEAFF.

The sample holds a few counts of this clonotype. The gene calls are TRBV24-1 and TRBJ2-1; 10 bases are shared with TRBD2. Trimming took 9 bases from V and 7 from J; bases not matched to a gene: 11. The CDR3 covers 15 residues. In germline, CDR1 is KGHDR, CDR2 SFDVKD. The chain's CDR3 is CATGQREGIENEQFF. The CDR3 DNA reads TGTGCCACCGGTCAGCGGGAGGGTATTGAGAATGAGCAGTTCTTC.

This clonotype showed up many times. The V gene is TRBV6-2 or TRBV6-3, the J gene TRBJ1-5; D unresolved. V was cut by 6 bases and J by 4 bases, with 16 bases left in between. Per germline, CDR1 MNHEY and CDR2 SVGEGT. The CDR3 has 15 residues. This CDR3 reads CASSTTEGLNQPQHF. The CDR3 DNA follows: TGTGCCAGCAGCACCACGGAGGGTTTGAATCAGCCCCAGCATTTT.

Comment on this clonotype: A read error may explain this, as a much larger clone is one base away. The chain carries TRBV20-1 and TRBJ2-3, with D uncertain. Germline V gene lookup returns CDR1 DFQATT and CDR2 SNEGSKA (reference sequence). Trimming took off 6 bases at V and 4 bases at J, with 8 bases between the two ends. The CDR3 covers 11 residues. Here the CDR3 reads CSATCPDTQYF. The CDR3 DNA sequence: TGCAGTGCGACATGTCCAGATACGCAGTATTTT.

This clonotype was detected only a few times. A single base separates this from a much larger clone, so it may be a read error. J is TRBJ2-2 and V is TRBV7-2; TRBD2 is a possible D gene (5 bases). The CDR3 has 15 amino acids. The germline V gene encodes CDR1 SGHTA and CDR2 FQGNSA. V lost 5 bases, J lost 4 bases, and 14 bases lay in between. As DNA, the CDR3 is TGTACCAGCAGCCAAGGACGGGCGGGCACCGGGGAGCTGTTTTTT. It translates to CTSSQGRAGTGELFF.

This clonotype was counted many times. The V and J genes are TRBV12-3 or TRBV12-4 and TRBJ1-5; D ambiguous. Between the trimmed V and J ends, which lost 5 bases and 6 bases, there was a span of 11 bases. The CDR3 contains 13 residues. CDR3 sequence (DNA): TGTGCCAGCAGTAAATCAGAAATTCAGCCCCAGCATTTT. This translates into CASSKSEIQPQHF.

J is TRBJ2-3 and V is TRBV30; 8 bases align to TRBD2. Trimming cost V 1 base and J 3 bases; bases outside gene matches: 3. Germline CDR1 and CDR2: GTSNPN and SVGIG (reference sequence). The CDR3 loop spans 14 amino acids. The CDR3 region is CAWSGLASTDTQYF. As DNA, the CDR3 is TGTGCCTGGAGTGGACTAGCGAGTACAGATACGCAGTATTTT.

The chain uses TRBV18 and TRBJ2-1; 9 positions agree with TRBD2. This CDR3 has 15 amino acids. The V and J ends lost 5 bases and 0 bases, in that order; junction bases with no gene match: 2. Germline V gene lookup returns CDR1 KGHSH and CDR2 LQKENI. The CDR3 spells CASSAGGPSYNEQFF. CDR3 DNA: TGTGCCAGCTCAGCGGGAGGGCCCTCCTACAATGAGCAGTTCTTC.

This clonotype was observed many times. V is TRBV20-1 and J is TRBJ2-1; D remains ambiguous. Per germline, CDR1 DFQATT and CDR2 SNEGSKA (reference sequence). Trimming took 1 base from V and 0 from J, leaving 7 bases between them. The CDR3 is 14 amino acids. The CDR3 region has the DNA TGCAGTGCTAGAGGTCTCAGCTCCTACAATGAGCAGTTCTTC. Its protein is CSARGLSSYNEQFF.

This chain joins TRBV25-1 and TRBJ2-2; 8 nucleotides agree with TRBD1. The CDR3 spans 15 residues. CDR1 is MGHDK, CDR2 SYGVNS, per germline. V gave up 4 bases and J gave up 6 bases; unmatched junction bases: 7. Written as DNA, the CDR3 is TGTGCCAGCAGTGCCGGACAGGGCCGGCCCGGGGAGCTGTTTTTT. Amino acids: CASSAGQGRPGELFF.

This clonotype was recorded a few times. The chain employs TRBV4-3 and TRBJ2-2; perhaps TRBD1 as D (6 bases). This CDR3 spans 17 amino acids. From germline, CDR1 is LGHNA and CDR2 YSLEER. V lost 1 base to trimming and J lost 0 bases, with 12 bases between them. The CDR3 sequence: CASSQARDTTNTGELFF. DNA for the CDR3: TGCGCCAGCAGCCAAGCTAGGGACACGACGAACACCGGGGAGCTGTTTTTT.

This clonotype was observed a few times. The rearrangement joins TRBV29-1 to TRBJ1-1; 7 bases map to TRBD1. Germline assignment: CDR1 SQVTM and CDR2 ANQGSEA. This CDR3 spans 12 amino acids. The CDR3 DNA reads as TGCAACGGGGGAGGGGGCGATCCTGAAGCTTTCTTT. Translated: CNGGGGDPEAFF.

This clonotype was observed many times. The chain recombines TRBV11-1 with TRBJ2-1; D is unresolved. The length of the CDR3 is 15 residues. Germline assignment: CDR1 SGHAT and CDR2 FQDESV (reference sequence). V was shortened by 5 bases and J by 6 bases, with 17 bases between the two germline ends. The CDR3 spells CASSDSDPLGNEQFF. The DNA for the CDR3 is TGTGCCAGCAGCGACTCGGACCCCCTCGGCAATGAGCAGTTCTTC. The variable domain in full, with the rest retrieved from reference TRBV11-1 and TRBJ2-1, is EAEVAQSPRYKITEKSQAVAFWCDPISGHATLYWYRQILGQGPELLVQFQDESVVDDSQLPKDRFSAERLKGVDSTLKIQPAELGDSAMYLCASSDSDPLGNEQFFGPGTRLTVL.

The table lists this clonotype with a few counts. V and J are TRBV24-1 and TRBJ2-7; TRBD1 matches 9 bases. V lost 5 bases to trimming and J lost 1 base; unmatched junction nucleotides: 2. Per the germline V gene, CDR1 is KGHDR and CDR2 is SFDVKD. The CDR3 consists of 14 residues. CDR3 region: CATSGTGVSYEQYF. In nucleotides, the CDR3 is TGTGCCACCAGTGGGACAGGGGTTTCCTACGAGCAGTACTTC.

The chain links TRBV4-2 to TRBJ1-1; D is ambiguous. The V gene lost 1 base and the J gene lost 1 base, with 13 bases spanning the gap. The CDR3 spans 16 residues. Germline CDR1 reads LGHNA; CDR2 reads YNFKEQ. The CDR3 sequence: CASSQGVRPPNTEAFF. The CDR3 bases are TGTGCCAGCAGCCAAGGGGTTCGGCCCCCGAACACTGAAGCTTTCTTT.

The rearrangement uses TRBV4-3 and TRBJ2-2, with D hard to call. Trimming cost V 3 bases and J 4 bases, with 9 bases left between them. From germline, CDR1 is LGHNA and CDR2 YSLEER. The CDR3 has 14 amino acids. The CDR3 nucleotides are TGCGCCAGCAGCCAGGCGGTCTTCACCGGGGAGCTGTTTTTT. It translates to CASSQAVFTGELFF.

The DNA of the CDR3 is TGTGCCAGCAGCGTTCCAGCGGGTCACAATGAGCAGTTCTTC. Translated: CASSVPAGHNEQFF. V gene TRBV9 combines with J gene TRBJ2-1; the D gene is possibly TRBD2 (6 bases). V lost 2 bases and J 5 bases, leaving 11 bases between the germline ends. The CDR3 contains 14 residues. Germline V CDR1 and CDR2: SGDLS, YYNGEE.

The chain couples TRBV24-1 to TRBJ2-3; no clear D. The V gene's germline CDR1 is KGHDR and CDR2 SFDVKD. The length of the CDR3 is 13 residues. With 3 bases removed from V and 6 bases from J, the gap between germline ends came to 9 bases. This chain's CDR3 is CATSDPSFDTQYF. Here the CDR3 DNA reads TGTGCCACCAGTGATCCCTCCTTTGATACGCAGTATTTT.